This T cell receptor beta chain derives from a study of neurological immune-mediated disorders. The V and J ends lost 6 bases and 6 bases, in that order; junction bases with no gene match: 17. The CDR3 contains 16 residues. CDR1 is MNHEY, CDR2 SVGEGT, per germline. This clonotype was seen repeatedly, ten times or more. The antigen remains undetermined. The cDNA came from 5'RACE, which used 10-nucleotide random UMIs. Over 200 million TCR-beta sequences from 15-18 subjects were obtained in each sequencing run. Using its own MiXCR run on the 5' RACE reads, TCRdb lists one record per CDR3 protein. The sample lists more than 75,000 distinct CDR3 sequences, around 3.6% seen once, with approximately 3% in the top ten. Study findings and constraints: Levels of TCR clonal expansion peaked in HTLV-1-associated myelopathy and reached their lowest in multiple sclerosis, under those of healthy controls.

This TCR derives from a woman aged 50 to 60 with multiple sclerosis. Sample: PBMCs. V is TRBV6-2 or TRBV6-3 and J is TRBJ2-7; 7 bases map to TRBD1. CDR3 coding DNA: TGTGCCAGCAGCCCCCCACGGACAGGACCAAACCTCGAGCAGTACTTC. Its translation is CASSPPRTGPNLEQYF.